These T cell receptor beta chains were read from a single sample in a study of regulatory T cells in long-lasting Graves disease. One entry per CDR3 protein results from TCRdb running MiXCR on the multiplex PCR reads. The sample yields approximately 400,000 distinct CDR3 sequences, more than 13% seen once. This sample also belongs to another study, concerning T cells in Graves' hyperthyroidism and ophthalmopathy.

Sequenced material: peripheral blood mononuclear cells (PBMCs), taken at new diagnosis, from a patient treated with antithyroid drugs. Source of these receptors: a woman in her thirties with Graves disease. Each CDR3 is given with its conserved first and last residue. The D gene is left open where the match is weak. Not every row has a clone size; where given, it reads once, few, many or a size class.

TRBV2	.	13	many	TRBJ2-1	CASKASSYNEQFF	TGTGCCAGCAAGGCTAGCTCCTACAATGAGCAGTTCTTC
TRBV12-5	TRBD1	18	many	TRBJ2-3	CASGLVQKTGTATDTQYF	TGTGCTAGTGGTTTGGTTCAAAAAACCGGGACAGCCACAGATACGCAGTATTTT
TRBV2	TRBD2	18	.	TRBJ2-2	CASIPRTSGSPDTGELFF	TGTGCCAGCATCCCCCGGACTAGCGGTAGCCCCGACACCGGGGAGCTGTTTTTT
TRBV7-9	.	15	many	TRBJ2-1	CASSLGVRLYNEQFF	TGTGCCAGCAGCTTAGGCGTCCGACTATACAATGAGCAGTTCTTC
TRBV7-3	.	13	many	TRBJ2-5	CASSPRPQETQYF	TGTGCCAGCAGCCCCCGGCCACAAGAGACCCAGTACTTC
TRBV12-3/TRBV12-4	.	13	many	TRBJ1-1	CASSPFLNTEAFF	TGTGCCAGCAGCCCTTTCCTGAACACTGAAGCTTTCTTT
TRBV20-1	.	14	many	TRBJ2-3	CSAGKRATTDTQYF	TGCAGTGCAGGGAAGCGGGCAACCACAGATACGCAGTATTTT
TRBV6-1	.	15	.	TRBJ2-6	CASTFQASGANVLTF	TGTGCCAGCACCTTCCAGGCCTCTGGGGCCAACGTCCTGACTTTC
TRBV28	TRBD2	15	many	TRBJ2-1	CASSWGLAGANEQFF	TGTGCCAGCAGTTGGGGACTAGCGGGAGCCAATGAGCAGTTCTTC
TRBV5-8	.	15	.	TRBJ1-1	CASSLAVKMNTEAFF	TGTGCCAGCAGCTTGGCCGTAAAAATGAACACTGAAGCTTTCTTT
TRBV24-1	.	13	many	TRBJ1-1	CATSDPGGTEAFF	TGTGCCACCAGTGACCCTGGGGGGACTGAAGCTTTCTTT
TRBV6-1	.	14	few	TRBJ1-6	CASTLLGRNSPLHF	TGTGCCAGCACCCTACTCGGGAGAAATTCACCCCTCCACTTT
TRBV5-1	.	15	.	TRBJ1-4	CASSPRQVQDEKLFF	TGCGCCAGCAGCCCCAGACAGGTTCAAGATGAAAAACTGTTTTTT
TRBV6-1	.	15	many	TRBJ2-1	CASSSPGRSLDEQFF	TGTGCCAGCAGCTCCCCGGGGCGGTCCCTGGATGAGCAGTTCTTC
TRBV30	.	13	many	TRBJ2-3	CAWSGAEADTQYF	TGTGCCTGGAGTGGTGCGGAAGCAGATACGCAGTATTTT
TRBV9	TRBD2	13	few	TRBJ2-1	CASSGEGRNEQFF	TGTGCCAGCAGCGGGGAGGGGCGTAATGAGCAGTTCTTC
TRBV28	.	15	many	TRBJ1-5	CASSFPGDGNQPQHF	TGTGCCAGCAGTTTTCCAGGGGACGGCAATCAGCCCCAGCATTTT
TRBV3-1	.	11	many	TRBJ2-4	CASRQGNIQYF	TGTGCCAGCAGACAGGGAAACATTCAGTACTTC
TRBV30	.	13	.	TRBJ2-2	CAWVQGDAGELFF	TGTGCCTGGGTGCAGGGTGACGCCGGGGAGCTGTTTTTT
TRBV2	.	15	few	TRBJ2-1	CASSEGLISYNEQFF	TGTGCCAGCAGTGAAGGTCTTATCTCCTACAATGAGCAGTTCTTC
TRBV3-1	.	12	many	TRBJ2-1	CASSPGGREQFF	TGTGCCAGCAGCCCTGGGGGGAGAGAGCAGTTCTTC
TRBV28	TRBD2	16	many	TRBJ2-3	CASSLIPASGIYTQYF	TGTGCCAGCAGTTTAATCCCAGCTAGCGGGATATATACGCAGTATTTT
TRBV24-1	.	13	.	TRBJ2-5	CATSLGGAETQYF	TGTGCCACCAGTTTAGGAGGGGCAGAGACCCAGTACTTC
TRBV6-1	TRBD2	15	many	TRBJ2-3	CASRNWGGSTDTQYF	TGTGCCAGCAGAAATTGGGGGGGAAGCACAGATACGCAGTATTTT
TRBV5-5	TRBD2	15	.	TRBJ2-6	CASSQAGTGANVLTF	TGTGCCAGCAGCCAAGCGGGAACTGGGGCCAACGTCCTGACTTTC
TRBV20-1	TRBD1	16	many	TRBJ2-3	CSASPTGGRGTDTQYF	TGCAGTGCTAGCCCTACAGGGGGAAGGGGCACAGATACGCAGTATTTT
TRBV3-1	.	14	many	TRBJ1-1	CASSQEKSDTEAFF	TGTGCCAGCAGCCAGGAGAAGTCAGACACTGAAGCTTTCTTT
TRBV5-4	.	15	many	TRBJ1-1	CASSLAGGRNTEAFF	TGTGCCAGCAGCTTGGCGGGTGGTAGGAACACTGAAGCTTTCTTT
TRBV19	TRBD1	15	.	TRBJ2-3	CASSMRTGYTDTQYF	TGTGCCAGTAGTATGAGGACAGGGTACACAGATACGCAGTATTTT
TRBV6-1	.	17	many	TRBJ1-5	CASSDRPGADSNQPQHF	TGTGCCAGCAGTGATCGGCCGGGGGCAGATAGCAATCAGCCCCAGCATTTT
TRBV11-2	.	14	many	TRBJ2-3	CASSLDVVPDTQYF	TGTGCCAGCAGCTTAGATGTAGTGCCCGATACGCAGTATTTT
TRBV5-5	.	13	many	TRBJ2-1	CASSLDSWNEQFF	TGCGCCAGCAGCTTGGATTCCTGGAATGAGCAGTTCTTC
TRBV3-1	.	15	many	TRBJ2-7	CASSQVEGEAYEQYF	TGTGCCAGCAGCCAAGTGGAGGGAGAGGCCTACGAGCAGTACTTC
TRBV12-3/TRBV12-4	.	11	many	TRBJ2-3	CASRMGDTQYF	TGTGCCAGCAGAATGGGGGATACGCAGTATTTT
TRBV28	.	16	many	TRBJ2-1	CASSLWEGERPGEQFF	TGTGCCAGCAGTTTATGGGAGGGAGAACGACCTGGTGAGCAGTTCTTC
TRBV12-3/TRBV12-4	TRBD1	14	few	TRBJ1-1	CASSFQGADTEAFF	TGTGCCAGCAGTTTCCAGGGGGCAGACACTGAAGCTTTCTTT
TRBV4-1	.	17	.	TRBJ2-1	CASSQGGGMTSYNEQFF	TGCGCCAGCAGCCAAGGGGGTGGAATGACCTCTTATAATGAGCAGTTCTTC
TRBV9	.	15	few	TRBJ1-1	CASRRMVGLNTEAFF	TGTGCCAGCCGTCGAATGGTGGGGCTTAACACTGAAGCTTTCTTT
TRBV5-1	.	16	many	TRBJ2-1	CASSRAFQSSYNEQFF	TGCGCCAGCAGCCGCGCCTTTCAGAGCTCCTACAATGAGCAGTTCTTC
TRBV30	.	17	many	TRBJ2-5	CAWGLLEIGQQQETQYF	TGTGCCTGGGGACTACTAGAAATCGGACAGCAACAAGAGACCCAGTACTTC
TRBV10-3	.	15	.	TRBJ2-7	CAISGNLRSVNEQYF	TGTGCCATCAGTGGGAACTTGAGGTCCGTGAACGAGCAGTACTTC